Listed below are T cell receptor beta chains from one sample, sequenced in a study of a mutant IDH1 vaccine in newly diagnosed glioma. Here immunoSEQ multiplex PCR was the method, and the copy in TCRdb shows in-frame clones only, minus some. The top ten hold 7% to 8.5% of the sample, which has 50,000 or so clones, around four fifths seen once. These receptors' targets are unknown. The material was PBMCs, obtained from a glioma patient whose treatment included an IDH1 peptide vaccine. The receptor source for this set is a woman aged 50 to 65 with glioma. Each CDR3 is given with its conserved first and last residue. D genes are given only for firm matches. Not every row has a clone size; where given, it reads once, few, many or a size class.

>TRBV6-7|.|TRBJ2-5|few
TGTGCCCGAGCACGGAATGGCGGAGAGACCCAGTACTTC
CARARNGGETQYF
>TRBV6-1|TRBD2|TRBJ2-3|.
TGTGCCAGCAGTGAAGCGCAGAGCGGGGGCAGCACAGATACGCAGTATTTT
CASSEAQSGGSTDTQYF
>TRBV7-6|.|TRBJ2-7|medium-sized
TGTGCCAGCAGCTTAGCGGGAGGCGAGCAGTACTTC
CASSLAGGEQYF
>TRBV25-1|.|TRBJ1-3|.
TGTGCCAGCAGTGGCTCGGGAGGAAACACCATATATTTT
CASSGSGGNTIYF
>TRBV6-1|TRBD1|TRBJ2-7|few
TGTGCCAGCAGTGACCCCAGGGGGCGAACGGGAGAGCAGTACTTC
CASSDPRGRTGEQYF
>TRBV7-9|.|TRBJ1-2|.
TGTGCCAGCAGCTTCATCTCCATGGATGGCTACACCTTC
CASSFISMDGYTF
>TRBV18|.|TRBJ2-2|.
TGTGCCAGCTCACCAGGACTTTCGAACACCGGGGAGCTGTTTTTT
CASSPGLSNTGELFF
>TRBV7-8|.|TRBJ1-1|.
TGTGCCAGCAGCTCGAAGAACACTGAAGCTTTCTTT
CASSSKNTEAFF
>TRBV7-2|TRBD2|TRBJ2-1|.
TGTGCCAGCAGCCCCGGACTAGTTTTTTACAATGAGCAGTTCTTC
CASSPGLVFYNEQFF
>TRBV7-8|.|TRBJ1-3|.
TGTGCCAGCAGCTTAGCTACAGGGGGAAACACCATATATTTT
CASSLATGGNTIYF
>TRBV7-8|TRBD1|TRBJ1-4|.
TGTGCCAGCAGCGCCCGGACAGGGGGAGAAAAACTGTTTTTT
CASSARTGGEKLFF
>TRBV7-9|.|TRBJ1-5|.
TGTGCCAGCAGCTCCAGGGGTAGCAATCAGCCCCAGCATTTT
CASSSRGSNQPQHF
>TRBV30|TRBD1|TRBJ2-2|.
TGTGCCTGGAGTGTAAGGCCAGGGGGCACCGGGGAGCTGTTTTTT
CAWSVRPGGTGELFF
>TRBV29-1|.|TRBJ2-7|.
TGCAGCGTTGACAGTCGTGGGATAGGCGAGCAGTACTTC
CSVDSRGIGEQYF
>TRBV29-1|TRBD1|TRBJ1-1|.
TGCAGCGTGTGGGACAGGGAGGGGACTGAAGCTTTCTTT
CSVWDREGTEAFF
>TRBV10-3|TRBD1|TRBJ1-4|.
TGTGCCATCAGCGGAGGGACAGGCTATAATGAAAAACTGTTTTTT
CAISGGTGYNEKLFF
>TRBV2|.|TRBJ1-1|.
TGTGCCAGCAGTGAAGAGGGGGGGGCTTTCTTT
CASSEEGGAFF
>TRBV6-6|.|TRBJ1-5|few
TGTGCCAGCAGTCAAGGTGGGGTTCGGCAGCCCCAGCATTTT
CASSQGGVRQPQHF
>TRBV9|.|TRBJ2-3|.
TGTGCCAGCAGCGTAGAGTGGGGGGCGAAAGATACGCAGTATTTT
CASSVEWGAKDTQYF
>TRBV28|TRBD1|TRBJ2-5|.
TGTGCCAGCAGTTTAAGGGACAGGCACCAAGAGACCCAGTACTTC
CASSLRDRHQETQYF
>TRBV19|.|TRBJ1-6|.
TGTGCCAGTAGTCTAGGGTCTTTTGTCAATTCACCCCTCCACTTT
CASSLGSFVNSPLHF
>TRBV5-1|.|TRBJ1-1|.
TGCGCCAGCAGCTTGGGTGGGACGGTGAACACTGAAGCTTTCTTT
CASSLGGTVNTEAFF
>TRBV6-4|TRBD2|TRBJ2-3|.
TGTGCCAGCAGTGACCAAGGGGGGACTAGGGGACTTTCTGACACAGATACGCAGTATTTT
CASSDQGGTRGLSDTDTQYF
>TRBV30|.|TRBJ1-1|few
TGTGCCTGGACTGTAGGGGCCCGCGCTGAAGCTTTCTTT
CAWTVGARAEAFF
>TRBV5-5|.|TRBJ2-7|.
TGTGCCAGCAGCTTCCCGGGACGGTCCTACGAGCAGTACTTC
CASSFPGRSYEQYF
>TRBV5-1|.|TRBJ1-1|.
TGCGCCAGCAGCTTGGCGGGGACCTCGAACACTGAAGCTTTCTTT
CASSLAGTSNTEAFF
>TRBV4-2|.|TRBJ2-2|.
TGTGCCAGCAGCCAAGACAGGGGCATCACCGGGGAGCTGTTTTTT
CASSQDRGITGELFF
>TRBV19|.|TRBJ1-2|.
TGTGCCAGTAGTCCCCGGGGGTTGAGCGGCCCCGGCTACACCTTC
CASSPRGLSGPGYTF
>TRBV6-1|TRBD1|TRBJ1-1|.
TGTGCCAGCAGCATCACAGGGGTAACTGAAGCTTTCTTT
CASSITGVTEAFF
>TRBV5-1|.|TRBJ2-5|.
TGCGCCAGCAGCCCGAGGCGGGGCGGGGAGACCCAGTACTTC
CASSPRRGGETQYF
>TRBV30|TRBD1|TRBJ1-6|.
TGTGCCTGGAGGGTACAGGGGTATAATTCACCCCTCCACTTT
CAWRVQGYNSPLHF
>TRBV28|.|TRBJ2-7|.
TGTGCCAGCAGTTTACTAGGGGTTTCCTACGAGCAGTACTTC
CASSLLGVSYEQYF
>TRBV6-1|.|TRBJ1-5|.
TGTGCCAGCTATTTACGGGGGGCTTATGATCAGCCCCAGCATTTT
CASYLRGAYDQPQHF
>TRBV29-1|.|TRBJ2-3|.
TGCAGCGTCGGGGGTGGTGAGCTTCGCACAGATACGCAGTATTTT
CSVGGGELRTDTQYF
>TRBV6-5|.|TRBJ1-2|.
TGTGCCAGCAGTTACTCGGCCAGTGGCTACACCTTC
CASSYSASGYTF
>TRBV9|.|TRBJ1-4|.
TGTGCCAGCAGCCCCTCGACGGACATACACGTCGGAAAACTGTTTTTT
CASSPSTDIHVGKLFF
>TRBV6-6|.|TRBJ1-1|few
TGTGCCAGCAGTTACCCACAGACTGAAGCTTTCTTT
CASSYPQTEAFF
>TRBV7-2|TRBD1|TRBJ2-5|.
TGTGCCAGCAGCCTCCCGACAGGGCAAGAGACCCAGTACTTC
CASSLPTGQETQYF
>TRBV4-2|TRBD2|TRBJ2-7|once
TGTGCCAGCAGCCAGGGGGAGGGAGGTAGGGTCTACGAGCAGTACTTC
CASSQGEGGRVYEQYF